The clone carrying this T cell receptor beta chain has only one observation. No antigen is known for it. This entry is derived from a study of graft-versus-host responses after intestinal transplantation. Findings and caveats of the study: Peak levels of circulating GvH clones tracked with early post-transplant HvG declines. Recipient marrow contained GvH clones, some of which appeared first in ileum or blood. Allografts of patients with graft-donor T cell macrochimerism showed high graft-versus-host to host-versus-graft clone ratios.

CDR3 length: 13 residues. The V end was cut by 5 bases, the J end by 2 bases, with 9 bases between. Germline CDR1 SGHVS, CDR2 FNYEAQ. Sequencing used immunoSEQ multiplex PCR; TCRdb keeps in-frame clones, though not all of them. Of under 130,000 clones in the sample, approximately 93% are singletons; the top ten hold 0.95% to 1.5%. The sequences come from unstimulated CD8+ T cells sorted from spleen or lymph node cells, collected before intestinal transplant. The receptor comes from a human donor who received an intestinal transplant. The chain couples TRBV7-6 to TRBJ2-5, with D uncertain. Here the CDR3 DNA reads TGTGCCAGCAGCCAGGACGGGCAAGAGACCCAGTACTTC. This translates into CASSQDGQETQYF.